This is a list of T cell receptor beta chains from one sample in a study of long-term antiretroviral therapy in people with HIV. Method: immunoSEQ multiplex PCR; TCRdb's copy keeps in-frame clones and lacks some. The table records some 35,000 clones, around 80% of them present only once. The sample here was unsorted PBMCs, taken 0.6 years after starting antiretroviral therapy. The receptors were gathered from a man aged 18 to 35 with HIV. Each CDR3 is given with its conserved first and last residue. A D gene is named only where the DNA matches it firmly. Part of the rows lack a size; the others show once, few, many or a class for expanded clones.

d_gene | len | abundance | j_gene | v_gene | CDR3nt | CDR3aa
- | 13 | - | TRBJ2-7 | TRBV28 | TGTGCCAGCAGCCCCGGCAGCTCCTACGAGCAGTACTTC | CASSPGSSYEQYF
TRBD2 | 13 | - | TRBJ2-7 | TRBV6-5 | TGTGCCAGCAGATCAGCGGGGTCCTACGAGCAGTACTTC | CASRSAGSYEQYF
TRBD2 | 19 | - | TRBJ2-1 | TRBV7-8 | TGTGCCAGCAGCTACTTCGGACTAGCGGGAGGCTGGTACTACAATGAGCAGTTCTTC | CASSYFGLAGGWYYNEQFF
TRBD2 | 12 | - | TRBJ2-1 | TRBV28 | TGTGCCAGCTCTCTTACGGGGGGGGAGCAGTTCTTC | CASSLTGGEQFF
- | 14 | - | TRBJ2-2 | TRBV30 | TGTGCCTGGAAGGCAGAATTACGTCCCGGGGAGCTGTTTTTT | CAWKAELRPGELFF
- | 12 | - | TRBJ2-7 | TRBV2 | TGTGCCAGCAGCACCACAAAGGTCGAGCAGTACTTT | CASSTTKVEQYF
- | 13 | - | TRBJ2-7 | TRBV7-8 | TGTGCCAGCACCCCAGGGATCACCTACGAGCAGTACTTC | CASTPGITYEQYF
- | 13 | - | TRBJ1-1 | TRBV25-1 | TGTGCCAGCAGTGAATTCAGAAACACTGAAGCTTTCTTT | CASSEFRNTEAFF
- | 14 | - | TRBJ2-3 | TRBV5-4 | TGTGCCAGCAGCTTAGGAGGGACCACAGATACGCAGTATTTT | CASSLGGTTDTQYF
- | 15 | - | TRBJ2-3 | TRBV9 | TGTGCCAGCAGCGTACAGGCTAGCGGCACAGATACGCAGTATTTT | CASSVQASGTDTQYF
TRBD1 | 15 | - | TRBJ2-7 | TRBV7-2 | TGTGCCAGCAGCTCAAGGACAGGTCCAACCTACGAGCAGTACTTC | CASSSRTGPTYEQYF
- | 12 | once | TRBJ2-7 | TRBV30 | TGTGCCTGGAGTCTCGGGTACTACGAGCAGTACTTC | CAWSLGYYEQYF
TRBD2 | 14 | - | TRBJ2-7 | TRBV7-6 | TGTGCCAGCAGCCCTGGACTAGCGGGGGGCGAGCAGTACTTC | CASSPGLAGGEQYF
TRBD1 | 14 | - | TRBJ2-2 | TRBV5-6 | TGTGCCAGCAACCGGGACAGGGTCACCGGGGAGCTGTTTTTT | CASNRDRVTGELFF
- | 14 | - | TRBJ2-3 | TRBV28 | TGTGCCAGCAGTTTCAATGGGCCGATAGATACGCAGTATTTT | CASSFNGPIDTQYF
TRBD1 | 15 | - | TRBJ2-1 | TRBV7-9 | TGTGCCAGCAGTTCTAGGACAGGGGGTATCGATGAGCAGTTCTTC | CASSSRTGGIDEQFF
- | 15 | - | TRBJ2-1 | TRBV10-3 | TGTGCCATCAATCCTGACAAGAGCTCCTACAATGAGCAGTTCTTC | CAINPDKSSYNEQFF
- | 15 | - | TRBJ1-1 | TRBV10-3 | TGTGCCATCAACCTAAGTTCAAGGCTTTACACTGAAGCTTTCTTT | CAINLSSRLYTEAFF
- | 13 | - | TRBJ2-7 | TRBV5-5 | TGTGCCAGCAGCCCCCCTAGGGCTACGGAGCAGTACTTC | CASSPPRATEQYF
TRBD1 | 16 | - | TRBJ2-7 | TRBV19 | TGTGCCAGTAGTGACCCGGGACAGGGAAGTTCCTACGAGCAGTACTTC | CASSDPGQGSSYEQYF
TRBD1 | 15 | once | TRBJ1-5 | TRBV7-2 | TGTGCCAGCAGCCGTACAGGGGTGAACAATCAGCCCCAGCATTTT | CASSRTGVNNQPQHF
- | 16 | - | TRBJ2-2 | TRBV27 | TGTGCCAGCAGTACAGGGATAGTGGGTCCCACCGGGGAGCTGTTTTTT | CASSTGIVGPTGELFF
- | 14 | - | TRBJ1-5 | TRBV6-5 | TGTGCCAGCAGTTCTTTGCGCGCAGATCAGCCCCAGCATTTT | CASSSLRADQPQHF
- | 15 | - | TRBJ1-1 | TRBV27 | TGTGCCAGCAGTTTATCGACTCACAGTGAAACTGAAGCTTTCTTT | CASSLSTHSETEAFF
- | 16 | - | TRBJ2-2 | TRBV6-6 | TGTGCCAGCAGTTATGGTCCCGGACAGATACCGGGGGAGCTGTTTTTT | CASSYGPGQIPGELFF
- | 16 | - | TRBJ2-1 | TRBV28 | TGTGCCAGCAGTTTAGGGGCCCGCACCCACTACAATGAGCAGTTCTTC | CASSLGARTHYNEQFF
- | 14 | - | TRBJ1-4 | TRBV6-1 | TGTGCCAGCAGTACAGGGTGGACTAATGAAAAACTGTTTTTT | CASSTGWTNEKLFF
- | 11 | - | TRBJ1-1 | TRBV20-1 | TGCAGTGAGAGGAGGAACACTGAAGCTTTCTTT | CSERRNTEAFF
- | 13 | - | TRBJ2-5 | TRBV5-4 | TGTGCCAGCAGCCCCGGCCCTAAAGAGACCCAGTACTTC | CASSPGPKETQYF
- | 15 | few | TRBJ1-5 | TRBV28 | TGTGCCAGCAGCTCCGGGACACCTAGCAATCAGCCCCAGCATTTT | CASSSGTPSNQPQHF
- | 13 | once | TRBJ1-2 | TRBV5-4 | TGTGCCAGCAGCCTACCCGGGATCTATGGCTACACCTTC | CASSLPGIYGYTF
- | 13 | - | TRBJ2-5 | TRBV18 | TGTGCCAGCTCACCCGGTAACCAAGAGACCCAGTACTTC | CASSPGNQETQYF
- | 16 | - | TRBJ2-1 | TRBV19 | TGTGCCAGTAGTTTTCGCGGAGGGGAATCCTACAATGAGCAGTTCTTC | CASSFRGGESYNEQFF
- | 13 | - | TRBJ1-1 | TRBV7-8 | TGTGCCAGCAGCTCCTACAGGGAAGCTGAAGCTTTCTTT | CASSSYREAEAFF
TRBD2 | 16 | - | TRBJ2-1 | TRBV30 | TGTGCCTGGTCTAACGCCCCGGGGGGAGGCTACAATGAGCAGTTCTTC | CAWSNAPGGGYNEQFF
- | 15 | - | TRBJ1-1 | TRBV6-5 | TGTGCCAGCACCCAAGGAACAGGCATGAACACTGAAGCTTTCTTT | CASTQGTGMNTEAFF
- | 13 | - | TRBJ2-7 | TRBV6-1 | TGTGCCAGCAGTGAAGCCGGAGGGGACGAGCAGTACTTC | CASSEAGGDEQYF
- | 13 | - | TRBJ1-2 | TRBV7-2 | TGTGCCAGCAGCTTAGTCACCAACTATGGCTACACCTTC | CASSLVTNYGYTF
TRBD1 | 16 | - | TRBJ2-2 | TRBV5-6 | TGTGCCAGCAGCACCTCAGGGGGTATTTTCACCGGGGAGCTGTTTTTT | CASSTSGGIFTGELFF
TRBD1 | 18 | - | TRBJ2-6 | TRBV9 | TGTGCCAGCAGCCCCAGGACAGGGACAAGCTCTGGGGCCAACGTCCTGACTTTC | CASSPRTGTSSGANVLTF
TRBD1 | 16 | - | TRBJ2-7 | TRBV27 | TGTGCCAGCAGTTTCCTCCCCGGACAGGGAACCTACGAGCAGTACTTC | CASSFLPGQGTYEQYF
- | 14 | - | TRBJ1-5 | TRBV14 | TGTGCCAGCAGCCAAGTTTCCCACGCTCAGCCCCAGCATTTT | CASSQVSHAQPQHF
TRBD2 | 13 | - | TRBJ2-7 | TRBV11-2 | TGTGCCAGCACCTCTTATACGGGGGGCGAGCAGTACTTC | CASTSYTGGEQYF
TRBD2 | 18 | - | TRBJ2-2 | TRBV10-3 | TGTGCCATCAGCGGGGGGAGAGCGGGAGGGCCGAGCACCGGGGAGCTGTTTTTT | CAISGGRAGGPSTGELFF
TRBD1 | 14 | - | TRBJ2-2 | TRBV18 | TGTGCCAGCTCAACGGACAGGTCGGCCGGGGAGCTGTTTTTT | CASSTDRSAGELFF
TRBD1 | 14 | - | TRBJ1-1 | TRBV19 | TGTGCCAGTAGGATTGATGGGACAGCCCGGCCGGCTTTCTTT | CASRIDGTARPAFF
TRBD1 | 15 | - | TRBJ1-2 | TRBV11-2 | TGTGCCAGCAGCTCGGGGACAGGGAGTCACTATGGCTACACCTTC | CASSSGTGSHYGYTF
TRBD2 | 15 | - | TRBJ2-1 | TRBV5-1 | TGCGCCAGCAGCTTGAGCGGGGATTCCTACAATGAGCAGTTCTTC | CASSLSGDSYNEQFF
TRBD2 | 16 | - | TRBJ2-1 | TRBV5-1 | TGCGCCAGCAGCACAGGGACTAGCGGGGTATACAATGAGCAGTTCTTC | CASSTGTSGVYNEQFF
- | 17 | - | TRBJ2-7 | TRBV18 | TGTGCCAGCTCACCAGAGTACTCCGGGGCTTTGGATTTCGAGCAGTACTTC | CASSPEYSGALDFEQYF